The present entry profiles one T cell receptor beta chain with its context. This sample is part of a study of OX40 agonist ivuxolimab in advanced cancers. Germline V gene sequence: CDR1 SGHNT, CDR2 YENEEA. This CDR3 region has 14 residues. With 5 bases removed from V and 2 bases from J, the gap between germline ends came to 12 bases. TCRdb's copy holds only in-frame clones and misses some; the assay was immunoSEQ multiplex PCR. The sample consists of tens of thousands of clones, 75% to 90% of them appearing once. The chain employs TRBV11-3 and TRBJ2-5, with D tentatively TRBD2 (5 bases). The source is an adult with an advanced solid tumor such as melanoma, head and neck, liver or kidney cancer. Sequences were derived from CD4+ or CD8+ T cells sorted from blood, sampled in a trial of the OX40 agonist ivuxolimab. For the CDR3, the DNA is TGTGCCAGCAGCATCCTCCGGGATCAAGAGACCCAGTACTTC. Protein: CASSILRDQETQYF.